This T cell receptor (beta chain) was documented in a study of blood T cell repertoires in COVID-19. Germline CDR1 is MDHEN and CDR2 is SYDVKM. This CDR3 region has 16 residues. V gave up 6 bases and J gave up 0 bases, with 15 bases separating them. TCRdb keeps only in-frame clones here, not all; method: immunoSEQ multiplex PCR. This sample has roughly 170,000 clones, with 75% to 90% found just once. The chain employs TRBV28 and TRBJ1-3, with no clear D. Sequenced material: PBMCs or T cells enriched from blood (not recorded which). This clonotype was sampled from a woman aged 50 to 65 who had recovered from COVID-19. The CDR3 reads CASRAGIWASGNTIYF. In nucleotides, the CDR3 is TGTGCCAGCAGAGCGGGCATCTGGGCCTCTGGAAACACCATATATTTT.